A single sample is the source of the 4 T cell receptor beta chains below, sequenced in a study of graft-versus-host responses after intestinal transplantation. What these receptors recognize is not known. The data were produced by immunoSEQ multiplex PCR, yet TCRdb's version contains in-frame clones alone and is incomplete. The data contain 70,000 to 95,000 clones, about 93% of them seen just once; the ten biggest clones take up approximately 1%. This sample comprised unstimulated CD8+ T cells sorted from spleen or lymph node cells, obtained before transplant. All receptors derive from a human donor who was the organ donor for an intestinal transplant.

The V and J genes are TRBV5-4 and TRBJ2-7, with 9 bases aligning to TRBD1. The length of the CDR3 is 16 residues. Germline values: CDR1 SGHNT, CDR2 YYREEE (reference sequence). The J segment lost 4 bases and the V segment lost 3 bases, leaving 11 bases of the junction unmatched. The CDR3 protein is CASSSAAGTGRYEQYF. DNA for the CDR3: TGTGCCAGCAGCTCGGCCGCCGGGACAGGGAGGTACGAGCAGTACTTC.

The V and J genes are TRBV7-9 and TRBJ1-4; D gene uncertain. Deletions cut 1 base from V and 6 bases from J, with 15 bases between. This CDR3 is 16 amino acids long. Germline V gene sequence: CDR1 SEHNR, CDR2 FQNEAQ (reference sequence). CDR3 protein: CASSLGGQRIDEKLFF. In DNA form, the CDR3 reads TGTGCCAGCAGCTTAGGCGGTCAGCGGATCGATGAAAAACTGTTTTTT.

Remarks on this clone: Compared with germline, one end of the junction differs, possibly owing to a read error. The CDR3 nucleotides are TGTGCCAGTAGCATAGGAAGCGGGGGCTACGGGGAGCTGTTTTTT. Protein: CASSIGSGGYGELFF. The chain recombines TRBV19 with TRBJ2-2, with TRBD2 identical over 8 bases. The CDR3 covers 15 residues. Germline CDR1 and CDR2: LNHDA and SQIVND (reference sequence).

J is TRBJ2-3 and V is TRBV2; 7 bases are shared with TRBD1. Losses at the gene ends were 5 bases for V and 1 base for J; bases not matched to a gene: 6. CDR1 is SNHLY, CDR2 FYNNEI, per germline. The CDR3 covers 15 residues. This CDR3 reads CASSITGAGTDTQYF. CDR3 nucleotides: TGTGCCAGCAGTATAACAGGGGCCGGCACAGATACGCAGTATTTT.